A selection of T cell receptor beta chains follows, all from one sample in a study of blood T cells in healthy people across ages. Each CDR3 protein gets one entry after TCRdb re-called the 5' RACE reads with MiXCR. The data contain 1.5 million to 2 million distinct CDR3 sequences, 28% of them singletons. The material sequenced was blood. The receptors originated from a woman aged 25 to 45 in good health. Both conserved end residues are part of each CDR3. Fields, in order: J gene, clone size, V gene, D gene, CDR3 protein, CDR3 DNA. The D gene is left open where the match is weak. Only part of the rows carry a size: once, few, many, or a class if the clone is expanded.

>TRBJ1-2|NA|TRBV29-1|NA
CSVEPGAQAYGYTF
TGCAGCGTTGAGCCAGGGGCGCAGGCCTATGGCTACACCTTC
>TRBJ1-1|few|TRBV5-1|NA
CASSLSETWPDTEAFF
TGCGCCAGCAGCTTGAGCGAGACTTGGCCTGACACTGAAGCTTTCTTT
>TRBJ1-1|NA|TRBV28|NA
CASSLKGKEAFF
TGTGCCAGCAGTTTGAAAGGGAAAGAAGCTTTCTTT
>TRBJ2-7|many|TRBV27|NA
CASSSSTEPPYEQYF
TGTGCCAGCAGTTCCTCTACAGAGCCACCCTACGAGCAGTACTTC
>TRBJ2-5|few|TRBV6-2/TRBV6-3|NA
CASSTGRPQETQYF
TGTGCCAGCAGCACCGGGAGACCCCAAGAGACCCAGTACTTC
>TRBJ2-7|few|TRBV12-3/TRBV12-4|TRBD2
CASSLSLAGNSYEQYF
TGTGCCAGCAGTTTATCCCTAGCGGGGAACTCCTACGAGCAGTACTTC
>TRBJ2-6|few|TRBV5-1|NA
CASSLQNFGANVLTF
TGCGCCAGCAGCTTGCAAAATTTCGGGGCCAACGTCCTGACTTTC
>TRBJ2-1|NA|TRBV18|TRBD2
CASSSIGGSSYNEQFF
TGTGCCAGCTCCTCGATCGGGGGGAGCTCCTACAATGAGCAGTTCTTC
>TRBJ2-5|NA|TRBV28|NA
CASSTSRQVGETQYF
TGTGCCAGCAGTACAAGCAGACAGGTTGGGGAGACCCAGTACTTC
>TRBJ2-7|few|TRBV20-1|NA
CSAKNFFLEQYF
TGCAGTGCTAAGAACTTCTTCTTAGAGCAGTACTTC
>TRBJ1-5|NA|TRBV2|NA
CASNVPGYNQPQHF
TGTGCCAGCAACGTCCCGGGTTACAATCAGCCCCAGCATTTT
>TRBJ1-1|NA|TRBV19|NA
CASSPLTAEAFF
TGTGCCAGTAGTCCCTTGACTGCTGAAGCTTTCTTT
>TRBJ2-1|NA|TRBV5-6|NA
CASSLHRVGAYNERFF
TGTGCCAGCAGCTTGCACAGGGTGGGTGCCTACAATGAGCGGTTCTTC
>TRBJ2-7|NA|TRBV2|NA
CASSEEWANSYEQYF
TGTGCCAGCAGTGAAGAGTGGGCCAACTCCTACGAGCAGTACTTC
>TRBJ2-7|few|TRBV6-5|TRBD1
CASRRDRGHEQYF
TGTGCCAGCAGACGCGACAGGGGCCACGAGCAGTACTTC
>TRBJ2-4|many|TRBV4-1|TRBD1
CASSHAGTGKNIQYF
TGCGCCAGCAGCCACGCCGGGACAGGAAAAAACATTCAGTACTTC
>TRBJ1-4|many|TRBV28|NA
CASSFEEKLFF
TGTGCCAGCAGTTTTGAGGAAAAACTGTTTTTT
>TRBJ2-6|few|TRBV7-2|TRBD1
CASTGQGFRSGANVLTF
TGTGCCAGCACCGGACAGGGTTTCCGCTCTGGGGCCAACGTCCTGACTTTC
>TRBJ1-6|many|TRBV29-1|TRBD1
CSVQTGDYNSPLHF
TGCAGCGTTCAGACAGGGGATTATAATTCACCCCTCCACTTT
>TRBJ2-7|many|TRBV28|NA
CASRGYYEQYF
TGTGCCAGCCGGGGCTACTACGAGCAGTACTTC
>TRBJ1-1|NA|TRBV7-6|TRBD1
CASSLVGQGAGNTEAFF
TGTGCCAGCAGCTTAGTTGGACAGGGGGCCGGAAACACTGAAGCTTTCTTT
>TRBJ1-2|NA|TRBV27|NA
CASSLPQQHGYTF
TGTGCCAGCAGTTTACCCCAACAACATGGCTACACCTTC
>TRBJ2-1|NA|TRBV15|NA
CATSTLTGYEQFF
TGTGCCACCAGCACCCTTACTGGGTATGAGCAGTTCTTC